Listed here is a single T cell receptor beta chain. No antigen is known for it. Base qualities are not at hand, and no much larger clone is one base apart. TCRbeta CDR3 regions were amplified from genomic DNA using the immunoSEQ Assay, a bias-controlled multiplex PCR. Under the source paper's analysis protocol: Within the assay, amplification of reference gene primers was used to estimate how many nucleated cells each sample contained. Sequence reads were collapsed and filtered to measure the absolute abundance of every unique TCRbeta CDR3 rearrangement. For each sample, productive Simpson clonality was calculated as the square root of Simpson's diversity index over productive rearrangements. Held by TCRdb, this immuneACCESS table contains in-frame sequences only and omits some clones. Under half of the omission traces to an unresolved V gene where checked; the cause of the rest is unknown. The DNA gave D and trimming, while V, J and clone size come from that table. In all, the sample holds 92,000 or so clones, and around 89% of those were seen once. The ten most abundant clones make up 0.47% of the sample.

The data derive from a study of blood T cell repertoires in COVID-19 (dated by TCRdb to 2020 to 2022). Concerning the study at large: Collaborator samples came from the United States, Italy and Spain and covered acute and convalescent phases of COVID-19. The prospective study material was composed of cDNA or gDNA derived from T cells, B-cell-depleted T cells, or PBMCs. The dataset comprised deeply sampled blood TCRbeta repertoires from subjects exposed to, actively infected with, or recovered from COVID-19. The repertoires were released in a freely available public database intended as a resource for research on the immune response to SARS-CoV-2. The samples were drawn from two sources: the first 160 participants of the ongoing ImmuneRACE study, and fewer than 1,500 subjects contributed by 6 global collaborators. Sample metadata almost always included a de-identified subject ID, COVID-19 status, age in years and sex. Where available, HLA class I and class II types were obtained from metadata supplied by the sample provider rather than from assay-based typing.

The collaborating institutions used their own protocols to collect whole blood in K2EDTA tubes. For TCRbeta analysis, collaborator samples were shipped as frozen whole blood, as isolated PBMCs, or as DNA extracted from either sample type. What the authors observed across the whole study: The amount of clinical and demographic metadata varied by source and participant and was provided uncurated.

The CDR3 runs 13 residues from the cysteine to the phenylalanine. Only the CDR3 DNA stays, 39 bases, in frame from base 1. The germline V gene (reference sequence) provides CDR1 MNHEY and CDR2 SMNVEV. Trimming costs V 6 bases and J 7 bases, and their ends lie 12 bases apart. Sequencing input: peripheral blood. The rearrangement joined TRBV27 to TRBJ1-4; confidence is insufficient to name the D gene. This receptor was taken from a man in his 60s with acute or convalescent COVID-19. Here is the DNA: TGTGCCAGCAGGACCTACGGGGTTGAAAAACTGTTTTTT. It encodes CASRTYGVEKLFF. Supplemented by the reference TRBV27 and TRBJ1-4 proteins around the CDR3, the complete variable domain is EAQVTQNPRYLITVTGKKLTVTCSQNMNHEYMSWYRQDPGLGLRQIYYSMNVEVTDKGDVPEGYKVSRKEKRNFPLILESPSPNQTSLYFCASRTYGVEKLFFGSGTQLSVL.